The 10 T cell receptor beta chains below were found in one sample sequenced in a study of blood T cell repertoires in COVID-19. Only in-frame clones appear in the TCRdb table, and some are missing; sequencing was by immunoSEQ multiplex PCR. The sample carries over 200,000 clones, about nine tenths recorded once. Sequenced sample: peripheral blood. These receptors were obtained from a man aged 55 to 69 who had recovered from COVID-19.

The V and J genes are TRBV2 and TRBJ2-1; 10 positions match TRBD2. The germline V gene encodes CDR1 SNHLY and CDR2 FYNNEI. Trimming took 6 bases from V and 8 from J; bases not matched to a gene: 10. The CDR3 sequence is 15 residues long. This chain's CDR3 is CASRPWSGGAYEQFF. The CDR3 DNA reads as TGTGCCAGCAGGCCTTGGAGCGGGGGGGCCTATGAGCAGTTCTTC.

V and J are TRBV4-2 and TRBJ2-5, with 8 bases aligning to TRBD1. The CDR3 runs 15 residues. CDR1 is LGHNA, CDR2 YNFKEQ, per germline. The junction had 6 bases not matched to a gene; V was cut back by 1 base and J by 5 bases. The CDR3 protein is CASSQGTGRFETQYF. The CDR3 DNA reads as TGTGCCAGCAGCCAAGGGACAGGGCGTTTCGAGACCCAGTACTTC.

The chain employs TRBV7-9 and TRBJ1-6; the match to TRBD1 covers 10 bases. CDR3 length equals 16 residues. V was clipped by 5 bases and J by 8 bases; unmatched bases: 9. In germline, CDR1 is SEHNR, CDR2 FQNEAQ (reference sequence). The CDR3 region is CASSPRTGGVDSPLHF. Written as DNA, the CDR3 is TGTGCCAGCAGCCCTCGGACAGGGGGAGTAGATTCACCCCTCCACTTT.

The J gene is TRBJ2-3, the V gene TRBV6-6, with 11 bases that match TRBD2. Trimming at V came to 6 bases and at J to 5 bases, leaving 7 bases not matched to a gene. Germline CDR1 MNHNY, CDR2 SVGAGI (reference sequence). There are 15 residues in the CDR3. CDR3 amino acids: CASSRTSGGVDTQYF. CDR3 coding DNA: TGTGCCAGCAGCCGTACTAGCGGGGGAGTAGATACGCAGTATTTT.

The chain combines TRBV18 with TRBJ2-7; 7 bases are shared with TRBD1. V shed 6 bases and J 3 bases; nucleotides not matched to a gene: 8. CDR3 length: 14 amino acids. From germline, CDR1 is KGHSH and CDR2 LQKENI. In DNA form, the CDR3 reads TGTGCCAGCTCGGACCAGGGACAGTTCTACGAGCAGTACTTC. Protein sequence: CASSDQGQFYEQYF.

The chain links TRBV5-4 to TRBJ2-5; D may be TRBD2 (6 bases). The CDR3 loop spans 16 amino acids. Trimming cost V 0 bases and J 4 bases, with 16 bases left between them. Germline CDR1 and CDR2: SGHNT and YYREEE (reference sequence). The CDR3: CASSLAPLGGRETQYF. CDR3 sequence (DNA): TGTGCCAGCAGCTTGGCCCCCCTCGGGGGTCGAGAGACCCAGTACTTC.

V usage is TRBV4-2 and J usage is TRBJ2-7; tentative D call: TRBD2 (6 bases). Deletions cut 4 bases from V and 2 bases from J, with 15 bases between. Germline lookup yields CDR1 LGHNA and CDR2 YNFKEQ. This CDR3 is 15 amino acids long. Here the CDR3 reads CASSPRGTGTYEQYF. CDR3 in DNA: TGTGCCAGCAGCCCCCGGGGGACGGGTACCTACGAGCAGTACTTC.

The chain uses TRBV5-1 and TRBJ1-6; D perhaps matches TRBD1 (6 bases). The germline gives CDR1 SGHRS, CDR2 YFSETQ. V was cut by 5 bases and J by 1 base, with 13 bases left in between. The CDR3 length is 16 residues. CDR3 nucleotides: TGCGCCAGCAGTCTCGGGGGGGCATCCTATAATTCACCCCTCCACTTT. Residues: CASSLGGASYNSPLHF. The whole variable domain, remainder taken from reference TRBV5-1 and TRBJ1-6, is KAGVTQTPRYLIKTRGQQVTLSCSPISGHRSVSWYQQTPGQGLQFLFEYFSETQRNKGNFPGRFSGRQFSNSRSEMNVSTLELGDSALYLCASSLGGASYNSPLHFGNGTRLTVT.

The rearrangement links TRBV5-8 to TRBJ1-6; TRBD1 is a possible D gene (6 bases). The CDR3 runs 14 residues. Germline-derived CDR1 and CDR2 are SGHTS and YDEGEE. The V and J ends lost 0 bases and 9 bases respectively, with 10 bases between them. DNA for the CDR3: TGTGCCAGCAGCTTGGAGGGGACACCTTCACCCCTCCACTTT. This encodes CASSLEGTPSPLHF.

The chain joins TRBV2 to TRBJ1-2; 11 positions match TRBD1. This CDR3 is built from 16 residues. Trimming at V came to 6 bases and at J to 8 bases, leaving 14 bases not matched to a gene. Germline loops: CDR1 SNHLY, CDR2 FYNNEI. The CDR3 sequence is CASSLPAGTGGLGYTF. As DNA, the CDR3 is TGTGCCAGCAGCCTCCCCGCCGGGACAGGGGGTCTAGGCTACACCTTC.